The entry that follows covers one T cell receptor (beta chain) sequence. The target antigen is unknown. This sample stems from a study of T cell responses to AZD1222 COVID-19 vaccine. Study observations and caveats: Only after the peak T cell response were repertoires sampled. Spike-specific TCR breadth and depth both grew after two AZD1222 doses. It should be noted that donors were predominantly white British and more often female, and clonal diversity was possibly underestimated.

Profiled with immunoSEQ multiplex PCR; TCRdb holds only in-frame clones, not every one. The data contain 100,000 to 140,000 clones, roughly 90% of them singletons. The clonotype comes from an adult in good health. Here the sequenced sample was peripheral blood, taken on day 0 of AZD1222 vaccination.

The CDR3 DNA sequence: TGTGCCTGGAGCACTCGGACAGGGGGCAATGAAAAACTGTTTTTT. Its protein is CAWSTRTGGNEKLFF. The chain recombines TRBV30 with TRBJ1-4, with 11 bases matching TRBD1. This CDR3 is built from 15 residues. V trimming: 3 bases; J trimming: 5 bases; junction bases outside the gene matches: 5. Germline V gives CDR1 GTSNPN, CDR2 SVGIG (reference sequence).